Described below is a single T cell receptor beta chain sequence and its context. Other DNA sequences in the same sample also yield this CDR3. The CDR3 runs 10 residues. The sample belongs to a study of shared clonotypes between healthy human individuals. Study overall: Serving as donors were a couple of women and a few men, whose ages spanned 18 to 49. There were three CD4 naive, three CD4 memory, two CD8 naive and one CD8 memory plates per donor.

The assay was immunoSEQ multiplex PCR, and TCRdb's table has in-frame clones only and misses some. Among roughly 2.6 million clones, approximately 92% were seen once, and the ten largest hold roughly 0.14%. The sequence was obtained from a young man in good health. J is TRBJ2-7 and V is TRBV21-1. TRBV21-1 is marked as a pseudogene. Sequenced input: naive CD4+ T cells sorted from blood. As for subset: CD45RA+ positively selected. In DNA form, the CDR3 reads TGTGCCAGCAGGGGGTACGAGCAGTACTTC. It yields the protein CASRGYEQYF.